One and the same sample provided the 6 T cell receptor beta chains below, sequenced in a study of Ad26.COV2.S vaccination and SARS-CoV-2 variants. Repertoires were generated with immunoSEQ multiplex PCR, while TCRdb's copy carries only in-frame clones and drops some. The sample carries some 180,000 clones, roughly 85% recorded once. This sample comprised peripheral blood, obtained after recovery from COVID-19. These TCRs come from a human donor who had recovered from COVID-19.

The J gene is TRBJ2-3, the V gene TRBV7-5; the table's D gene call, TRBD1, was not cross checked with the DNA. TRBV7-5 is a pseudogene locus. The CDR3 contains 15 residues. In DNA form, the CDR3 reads TGTGCCAGAGTTTTGGACAGGGGATTTACAGATACGCAGTATTTT. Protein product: CARVLDRGFTDTQYF.

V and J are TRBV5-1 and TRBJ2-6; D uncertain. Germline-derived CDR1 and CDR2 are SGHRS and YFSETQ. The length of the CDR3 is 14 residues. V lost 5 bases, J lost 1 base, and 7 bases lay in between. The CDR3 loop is CASRPDSGANVLTF. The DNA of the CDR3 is TGCGCCAGCAGGCCAGATTCTGGGGCCAACGTCCTGACTTTC.

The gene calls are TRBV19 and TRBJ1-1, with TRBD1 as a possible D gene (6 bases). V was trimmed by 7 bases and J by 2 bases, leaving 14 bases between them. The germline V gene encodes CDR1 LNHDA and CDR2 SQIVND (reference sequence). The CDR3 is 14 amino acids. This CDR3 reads CASTLQTGNTEAFF. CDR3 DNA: TGTGCCAGTACCCTACAGACAGGTAACACTGAAGCTTTCTTT.

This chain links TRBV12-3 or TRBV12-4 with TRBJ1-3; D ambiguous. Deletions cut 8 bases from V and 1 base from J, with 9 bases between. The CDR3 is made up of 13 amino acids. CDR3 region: CASRAGSGNTIYF. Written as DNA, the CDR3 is TGTGCCAGCCGTGCGGGGTCTGGAAACACCATATATTTT.

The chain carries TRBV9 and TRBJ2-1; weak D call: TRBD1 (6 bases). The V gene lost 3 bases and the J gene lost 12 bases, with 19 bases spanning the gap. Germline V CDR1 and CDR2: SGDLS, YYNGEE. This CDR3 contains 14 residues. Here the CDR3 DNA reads TGTGCCAGCAGCGGAGATCAGCAAACAGGGTGGCAGTTCTTC. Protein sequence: CASSGDQQTGWQFF.

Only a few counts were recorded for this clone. This CDR3 reads CASSEYGRSSPLHF. The CDR3 nucleotides are TGTGCCAGCAGTGAATATGGCAGGTCATCACCCCTCCACTTT. The V gene is TRBV25-1, the J gene TRBJ1-6; no firm D call. The CDR3 is 14 residues long. Trimming took off 0 bases at V and 10 bases at J, with 10 bases between the two ends. Germline V gene sequence: CDR1 MGHDK, CDR2 SYGVNS.